These 17 T cell receptor beta chains originate from one sample sequenced in a study of tissue T cells after allogeneic stem cell transplantation. Using immunoSEQ multiplex PCR, the repertoire was profiled, and TCRdb retains in-frame clones only, with some absent. Of tens of thousands of clones listed, about 73% are singletons. Sequenced sample: sorted cells pooled from one or two spleens. These receptors all stem from a pool of C57BL/6 mice in good health.

As concerns this clone: Gene labels here are mouse ones. The read ends 1 residue before the CDR3 terminus; that terminus is restored from the germline J gene. V and J are TRBV1 and TRBJ1-5, with TRBD1 as a possible D gene (5 bases). Trimming shortened V by 4 bases and J by 1 base, and 5 bases separated the two germline ends. CDR3 length: 13 residues. Germline assignment: CDR1 NSQYPW and CDR2 LRSPGD (reference sequence). The CDR3: CTCSGGNNQAPLF. CDR3 DNA, as far as it was read: TGCACCTGCAGTGGGGGGAACAACCAGGCTCCGCTT.

A note on this clone: Genes here carry mouse names. The read ends 1 residue before the CDR3 terminus; that terminus is restored from the germline J gene. J is TRBJ2-5 and V is TRBV29; D perhaps matches TRBD1 (6 bases). Trimming left V 6 bases short and J 0 bases short, with 7 bases between. Germline CDR1 and CDR2: MSHET and SYDVDS. There are 13 residues in the CDR3. The CDR3 loop is CASRGTNQDTQYF. The sequenced part of the CDR3 DNA is TGTGCTAGCAGGGGGACAAACCAAGACACCCAGTAC.

To note about this clone: Genes and germline are mouse. The read finishes 1 residue shy of the CDR3 end, and the germline J gene is used to complete it. The J gene is TRBJ1-3, the V gene TRBV20; D unresolved. This CDR3 is 13 amino acids long. The germline V and J ends were trimmed by 3 bases and 0 bases, with 6 bases remaining between them. The germline V gene has CDR1 GFQATS and CDR2 STVNSAI. CDR3 residues: CGARAGSGNTLYF. The sequenced CDR3 bases are TGTGGTGCTAGAGCAGGTTCTGGAAATACGCTCTAT.

This clone was seen a few times. These gene names are mouse names. From the germline J gene comes the end of the CDR3, since the read stops 1 residue before it. Other nucleotide sequences in the sample specify the same CDR3. The chain is built from TRBV2 and TRBJ1-3; D remains ambiguous. Trimming took 2 bases from V and 0 from J, leaving 5 bases between them. This CDR3 has 14 amino acids. Germline V gene sequence: CDR1 LGHNA, CDR2 YSYQKL. CDR3 in amino acids: CASSQPDSGNTLYF. CDR3 bases read: TGTGCCAGCAGCCAACCGGATTCTGGAAATACGCTCTAT.

Worth noting for this clone: The gene symbols are mouse symbols. CDR3 DNA (partial): TGTGCCAGCACCTGGGGGGGGAACACCGGGCAGCTCTAC. It codes for CASTWGGNTGQLY. Given in full, the CDR3 is CASTWGGNTGQLYF. The V call is TRBV26, the J call TRBJ2-2; 9 positions agree with TRBD2. Sequencing ends 1 residue short of the CDR3 end; the germline J gene provides the rest. Germline V gives CDR1 KGHPV, CDR2 FQNQEV (reference sequence). The CDR3 totals 14 residues. With V trimmed by 7 bases and J by 2 bases, 2 bases remained unmatched.

As to this clone: Germline and genes here are mouse. Sequencing ends 1 residue short of the CDR3 end; the germline J gene provides the rest. The rearrangement joins TRBV22 to TRBJ2-7; the table gives TRBD2 as D, unverified against the DNA. TRBV22 is an annotated pseudogene. The CDR3 covers 14 residues. The CDR3 here is CASRSTGGAPEQYF. CDR3 bases read: TGTGCCAGCAGGTCGACTGGGGGGGCGCCTGAACAGTAC.

As to this clone: The listed genes are named as in mouse. The read halts 1 residue ahead of the CDR3 end, with the missing end drawn from the germline J gene. The chain employs TRBV2 and TRBJ2-5, with 10 positions matching TRBD2. After removal of 5 bases from V and 3 bases from J, the junction contained 2 bases not matched to a gene. Per germline, CDR1 LGHNA and CDR2 YSYQKL. The CDR3 spans 14 residues. The DNA read from the CDR3 is TGTGCCAGCAGCGGACTGGGGGCTCAAGACACCCAGTAC. Translated: CASSGLGAQDTQY. In full, the CDR3 is CASSGLGAQDTQYF.

There are a few counts of this clone. Each gene name is a mouse one. The CDR3 extends 1 residue past the end of the read, so its final part is completed from the germline J gene. V usage is TRBV2 and J usage is TRBJ1-3; D not certain. Trimming shortened V by 2 bases and J by 0 bases, and 14 bases separated the two germline ends. This CDR3 is 17 amino acids long. CDR1 and CDR2 from the germline V gene are LGHNA and YSYQKL. CDR3 DNA (partial): TGTGCCAGCAGCCAAACCCCTCCGACATCTTCTGGAAATACGCTCTAT. This encodes CASSQTPPTSSGNTLY. The complete CDR3 protein is CASSQTPPTSSGNTLYF. Full variable domain (outside the CDR3, taken from reference TRBV2 and TRBJ1-3): DPKIIQKPKYLVAVTGSEKILICEQYLGHNAMYWYRQSAKKPLEFMFSYSYQKLMDNQTASSRFQPQSSKKNHLDLQITALKPDDSATYFCASSQTPPTSSGNTLYFGEGSRLIVV.

This clone was seen once. Mouse gene names apply. The CDR3 goes on 1 residue after the read ends, and that part is filled in from the germline J gene. The chain recombines TRBV16 with TRBJ2-4; D is unresolved. Trimming stripped 3 bases from V and 3 bases from J, with 7 bases between. Germline values: CDR1 SGHSA, CDR2 FRNQAP. This CDR3 is built from 13 residues. CDR3 amino acids: CASSLAGQNTLYF. The covered CDR3 bases are TGTGCAAGCAGCTTGGCCGGGCAAAACACCTTGTAC.

In regard to this clone: Germline and genes: mouse. The read finishes 1 residue shy of the CDR3 end, and the germline J gene is used to complete it. The genes are TRBV12-1 and TRBJ1-4; 7 nucleotides match TRBD1. Germline lookup yields CDR1 SGHSN and CDR2 HYEKVE. This CDR3 is built from 16 residues. Unmatched junction bases numbered 9, after V lost 0 bases and J lost 6 bases. The CDR3 reads CASSLGPTGRDERLFF. CDR3 bases read: TGTGCCAGCTCTCTCGGGCCGACAGGGAGGGACGAAAGATTATTT.

This clone ranks as medium-sized. Gene names are the mouse ones. The read halts 1 residue ahead of the CDR3 end, with the missing end drawn from the germline J gene. V usage is TRBV13-1 and J usage is TRBJ1-5, with TRBD1 matching over 10 bases. CDR1 and CDR2 from the germline V gene are NSHNY and SYGAGN. Trimming cost V 3 bases and J 3 bases; bases outside gene matches: 6. The CDR3 sequence is 16 residues long. The CDR3 region is CASSASGTGANQAPLF. The part of the CDR3 DNA that was read is TGTGCCAGCAGTGCCTCCGGGACAGGGGCCAACCAGGCTCCGCTT.

As regards this clone: Gene and germline names: mouse. The read comes to an end 1 residue before the CDR3 does, leaving the germline J gene to fill in the end. This chain joins TRBV16 and TRBJ2-1; 8 bases align to TRBD2. Germline-derived CDR1 and CDR2 are SGHSA and FRNQAP. Unmatched junction bases numbered 5, after V lost 0 bases and J lost 7 bases. The CDR3 loop spans 15 amino acids. This chain's CDR3 is CASSLEGGRGAEQFF. The sequenced part of the CDR3 DNA is TGTGCAAGCAGCTTAGAGGGGGGGCGCGGGGCTGAGCAGTTC.

Regarding this clone: Genes and germline are mouse. The CDR3 end is not reached by the read, which stops 1 residue before it; the germline J gene fills it in. The chain joins TRBV13-2 to TRBJ1-1, with D possibly being TRBD1 (6 bases). Germline V gene sequence: CDR1 NNHNN, CDR2 SYGAGS (reference sequence). Trimming pared 0 bases from V and 6 bases from J, leaving 9 bases between. This CDR3 contains 13 residues. The part of the CDR3 DNA that was read is TGTGCCAGCGGTGATGTTCAGGGGCCAGAAGTCTTC. As protein: CASGDVQGPEVF. The whole CDR3 protein reads CASGDVQGPEVFF.

About this clone: The gene symbols are mouse symbols. The CDR3 is cut off 1 residue early in the read; its end comes from the germline J gene. V is TRBV13-1 and J is TRBJ2-1, with 8 bases lining up with TRBD2. The CDR3 is made up of 16 amino acids. Germline CDR1 is NSHNY and CDR2 is SYGAGN. With V trimmed by 2 bases and J by 1 base, 5 bases remained unmatched. CDR3 DNA (partial): TGTGCCAGCAGTGAAAGGGGGGGGGCAAACTATGCTGAGCAGTTC. As protein: CASSERGGANYAEQF. The CDR3 as a whole reads CASSERGGANYAEQFF.

Remarks on this clone: All gene names here are mouse names. The sequence runs out 1 residue before the end of the CDR3; the remainder is reconstructed from the germline J gene. V usage is TRBV31 and J usage is TRBJ2-5; 7 bases match TRBD2. The CDR3 runs 12 residues. The germline V gene has CDR1 GKSSPN and CDR2 SITVG. Losses at the gene ends were 0 bases for V and 6 bases for J; bases not matched to a gene: 0. CDR3 in amino acids: CAWSLGGDTQYF. The part of the CDR3 DNA that was read is TGTGCCTGGAGTCTGGGGGGGGACACCCAGTAC.

As regards this clone: Gene names are the mouse ones. Sequencing ends 1 residue short of the CDR3 end; the germline J gene provides the rest. The same CDR3 arises from other DNA sequences in this sample as well. This sequence joins TRBV31 and TRBJ1-4; 7 positions agree with TRBD1. CDR1 and CDR2 from the germline V gene are GKSSPN and SITVG. The CDR3 extends over 14 amino acids. J lost 1 base, V lost 3 bases, and 2 bases had no gene match. The part of the CDR3 DNA that was read is TGTGCCTGGAGCCGGGACAGTTCCAACGAAAGATTATTT. The encoded protein is CAWSRDSSNERLF. The entire CDR3 protein reads CAWSRDSSNERLFF.

In regard to this clone: Gene and germline names: mouse. Read coverage stops 1 residue before the CDR3 terminus; the germline J gene supplies the remainder. This chain connects TRBV15 to TRBJ2-5, with 7 bases matching TRBD1. CDR1 and CDR2 from the germline V gene are SGHND and FRSKSL. Trimming removed 1 base from V and 5 bases from J; junction bases left unmatched: 3. The CDR3 has 14 residues. The part of the CDR3 DNA that was read is TGTGCCAGCAGTTTAGGGACAGGACGAGACACCCAGTAC. This codes for CASSLGTGRDTQY. The entire CDR3 protein is CASSLGTGRDTQYF.